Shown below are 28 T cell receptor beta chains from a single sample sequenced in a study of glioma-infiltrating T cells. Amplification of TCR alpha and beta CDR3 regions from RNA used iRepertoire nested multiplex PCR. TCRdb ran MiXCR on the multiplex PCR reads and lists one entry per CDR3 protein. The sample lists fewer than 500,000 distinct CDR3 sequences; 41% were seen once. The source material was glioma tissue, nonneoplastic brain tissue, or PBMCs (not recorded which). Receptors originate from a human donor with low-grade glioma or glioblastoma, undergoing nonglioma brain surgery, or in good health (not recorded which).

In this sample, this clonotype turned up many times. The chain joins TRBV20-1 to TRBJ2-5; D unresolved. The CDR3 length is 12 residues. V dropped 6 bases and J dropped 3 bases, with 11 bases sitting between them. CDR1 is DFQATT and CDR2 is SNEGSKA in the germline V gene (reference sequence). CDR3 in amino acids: CSATQSEETQYF. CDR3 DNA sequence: TGCAGTGCAACACAGTCTGAAGAGACCCAGTACTTC.

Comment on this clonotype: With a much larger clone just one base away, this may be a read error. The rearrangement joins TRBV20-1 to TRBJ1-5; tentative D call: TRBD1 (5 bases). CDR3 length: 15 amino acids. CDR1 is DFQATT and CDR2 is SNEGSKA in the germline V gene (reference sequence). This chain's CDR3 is CNARAGGRSNQPQHF. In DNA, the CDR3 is TGCAATGCGAGGGCGGGGGGAAGGAGCAATCAGCCCCAGCATTTT.

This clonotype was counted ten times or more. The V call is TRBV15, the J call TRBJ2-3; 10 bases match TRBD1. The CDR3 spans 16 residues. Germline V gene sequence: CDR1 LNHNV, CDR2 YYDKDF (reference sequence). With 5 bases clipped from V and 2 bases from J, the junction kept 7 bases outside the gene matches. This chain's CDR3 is CATSSQTGGFTDTQYF. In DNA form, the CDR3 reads TGTGCCACCAGCTCCCAGACAGGGGGCTTCACAGATACGCAGTATTTT.

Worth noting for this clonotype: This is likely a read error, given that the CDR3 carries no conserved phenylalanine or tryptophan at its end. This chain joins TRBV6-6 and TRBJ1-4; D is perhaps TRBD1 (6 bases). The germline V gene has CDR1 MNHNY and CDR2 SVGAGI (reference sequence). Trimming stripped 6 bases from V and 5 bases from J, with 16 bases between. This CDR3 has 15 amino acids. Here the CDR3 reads CASRTLRGGNEKLFL. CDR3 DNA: TGTGCCAGCAGAACCTTACGAGGGGGGAATGAAAAACTGTTTCTT.

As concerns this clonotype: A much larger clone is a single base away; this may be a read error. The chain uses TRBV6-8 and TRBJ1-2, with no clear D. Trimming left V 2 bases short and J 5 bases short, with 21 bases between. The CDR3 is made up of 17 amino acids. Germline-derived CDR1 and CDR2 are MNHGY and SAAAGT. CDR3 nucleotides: TGTGCCAGCAGTTACCCCATCTTGGACCTAAACCGGTATGGCTACACCTTC. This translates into CASSYPILDLNRYGYTF.

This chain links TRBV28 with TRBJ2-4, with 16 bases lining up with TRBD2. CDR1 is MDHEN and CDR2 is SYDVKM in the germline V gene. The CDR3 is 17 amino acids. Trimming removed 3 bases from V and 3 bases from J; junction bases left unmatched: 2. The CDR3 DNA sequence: TGTGCCAGCAGTTTGGGACTAGCGGGAGGGGGCAAAAACATTCAGTACTTC. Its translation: CASSLGLAGGGKNIQYF.

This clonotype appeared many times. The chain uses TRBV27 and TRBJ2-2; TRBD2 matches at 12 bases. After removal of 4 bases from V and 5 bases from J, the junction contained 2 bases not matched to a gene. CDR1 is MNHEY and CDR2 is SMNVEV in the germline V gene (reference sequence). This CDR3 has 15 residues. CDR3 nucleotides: TGTGCCAGCAGTTCCGGGACTAGCGGGACCGGGGAGCTGTTTTTT. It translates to CASSSGTSGTGELFF.

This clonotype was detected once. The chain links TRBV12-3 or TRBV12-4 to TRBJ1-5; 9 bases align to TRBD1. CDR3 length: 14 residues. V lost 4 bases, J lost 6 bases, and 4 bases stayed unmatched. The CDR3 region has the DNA TGTGCCAGCAGTTCGACAGGGGGGGGTCAGCCCCAGCATTTT. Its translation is CASSSTGGGQPQHF.

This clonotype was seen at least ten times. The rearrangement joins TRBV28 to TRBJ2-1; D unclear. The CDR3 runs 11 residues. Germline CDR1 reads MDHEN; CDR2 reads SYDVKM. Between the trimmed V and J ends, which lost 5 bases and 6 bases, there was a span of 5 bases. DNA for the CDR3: TGTGCCAGCAGTCTCCTCAATGAGCAGTTCTTC. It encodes CASSLLNEQFF. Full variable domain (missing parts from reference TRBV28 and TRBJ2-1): DVKVTQSSRYLVKRTGEKVFLECVQDMDHENMFWYRQDPGLGLRLIYFSYDVKMKEKGDIPEGYSVSREKKERFSLILESASTNQTSMYLCASSLLNEQFFGPGTRLTVL.

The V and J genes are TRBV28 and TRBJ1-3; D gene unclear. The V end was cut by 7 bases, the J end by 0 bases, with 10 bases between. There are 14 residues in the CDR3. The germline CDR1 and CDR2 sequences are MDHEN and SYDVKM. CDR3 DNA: TGTGCCAGCACCAACGCGAACTCTGGAAACACCATATATTTT. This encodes CASTNANSGNTIYF.

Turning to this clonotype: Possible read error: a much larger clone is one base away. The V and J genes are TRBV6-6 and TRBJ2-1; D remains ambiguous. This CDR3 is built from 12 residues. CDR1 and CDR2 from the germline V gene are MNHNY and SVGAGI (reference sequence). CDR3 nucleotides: TGTGCCAGCAGTTATTGGAGAAATGAGCAGTCCTTC. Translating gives CASSYWRNEQSF.

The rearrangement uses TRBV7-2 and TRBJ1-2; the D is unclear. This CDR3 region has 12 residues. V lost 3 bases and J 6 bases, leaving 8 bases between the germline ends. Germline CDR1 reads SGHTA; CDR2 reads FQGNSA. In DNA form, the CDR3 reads TGTGCCAGCAGCTTCATTGGGAATGGCTACACCTTC. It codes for CASSFIGNGYTF. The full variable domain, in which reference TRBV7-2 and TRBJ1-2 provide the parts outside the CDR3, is GAGVSQSPSNKVTEKGKDVELRCDPISGHTALYWYRQSLGQGLEFLIYFQGNSAPDKSGLPSDRFSAERTGGSVSTLTIQRTQQEDSAVYLCASSFIGNGYTFGSGTRLTVV.

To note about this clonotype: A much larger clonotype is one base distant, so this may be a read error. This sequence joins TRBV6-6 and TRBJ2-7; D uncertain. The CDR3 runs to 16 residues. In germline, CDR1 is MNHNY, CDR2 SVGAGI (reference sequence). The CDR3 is CASGYSLWGSSYEQYF. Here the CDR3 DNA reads TGTGCCAGCGGTTACTCGTTATGGGGAAGCTCCTACGAGCAGTACTTC.

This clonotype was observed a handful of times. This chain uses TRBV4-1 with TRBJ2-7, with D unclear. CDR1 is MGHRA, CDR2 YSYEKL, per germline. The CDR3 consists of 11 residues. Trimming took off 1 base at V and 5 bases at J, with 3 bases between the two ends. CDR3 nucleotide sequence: TGCGCCAGCAGCCAAGGCCACGAGCAGTACTTC. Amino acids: CASSQGHEQYF.

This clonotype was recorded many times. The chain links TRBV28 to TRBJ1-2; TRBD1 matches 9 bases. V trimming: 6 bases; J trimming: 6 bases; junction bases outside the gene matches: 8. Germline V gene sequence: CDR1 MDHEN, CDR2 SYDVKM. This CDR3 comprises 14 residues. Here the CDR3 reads CASSPGYRGHGYTF. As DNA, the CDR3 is TGTGCCAGCAGCCCTGGGTACAGGGGGCATGGCTACACCTTC.

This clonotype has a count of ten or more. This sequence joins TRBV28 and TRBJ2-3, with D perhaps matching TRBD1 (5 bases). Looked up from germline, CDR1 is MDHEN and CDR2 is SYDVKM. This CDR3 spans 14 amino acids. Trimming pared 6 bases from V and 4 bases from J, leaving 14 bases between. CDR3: CASRTPWGADTQYF. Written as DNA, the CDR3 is TGTGCCAGCAGAACTCCGTGGGGCGCAGATACGCAGTATTTT.

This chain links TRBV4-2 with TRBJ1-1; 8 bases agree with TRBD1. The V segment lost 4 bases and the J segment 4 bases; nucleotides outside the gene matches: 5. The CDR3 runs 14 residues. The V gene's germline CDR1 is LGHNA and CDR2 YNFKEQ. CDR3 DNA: TGTGCCAGCAGCCCCAGGGACAGGACCACTGAAGCTTTCTTT. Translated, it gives CASSPRDRTTEAFF.

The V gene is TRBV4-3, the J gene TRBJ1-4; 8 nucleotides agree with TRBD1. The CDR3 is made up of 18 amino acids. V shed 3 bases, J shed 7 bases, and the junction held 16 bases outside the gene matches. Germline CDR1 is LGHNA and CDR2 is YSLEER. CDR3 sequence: CASSQTFKSRDRREKLFF. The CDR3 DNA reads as TGCGCCAGCAGCCAGACCTTTAAATCCCGGGACAGGCGTGAAAAACTGTTTTTT.

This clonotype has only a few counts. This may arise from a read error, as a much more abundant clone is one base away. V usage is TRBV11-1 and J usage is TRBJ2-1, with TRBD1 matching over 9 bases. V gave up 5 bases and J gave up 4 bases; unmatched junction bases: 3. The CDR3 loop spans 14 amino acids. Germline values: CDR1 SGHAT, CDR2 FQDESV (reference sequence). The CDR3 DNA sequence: TGTGCCAGCAGCGGACAGGGGCCATACAATGAGCAGTTCTTC. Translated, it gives CASSGQGPYNEQFF.

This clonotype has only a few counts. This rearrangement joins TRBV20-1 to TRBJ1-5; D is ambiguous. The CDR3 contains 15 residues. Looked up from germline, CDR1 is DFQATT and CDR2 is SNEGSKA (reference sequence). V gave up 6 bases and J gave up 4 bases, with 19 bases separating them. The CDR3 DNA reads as TGCAGTGCCGGTGTGAGGGTACGAGCTAATCAGCCCCAGCATTTT. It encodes CSAGVRVRANQPQHF.

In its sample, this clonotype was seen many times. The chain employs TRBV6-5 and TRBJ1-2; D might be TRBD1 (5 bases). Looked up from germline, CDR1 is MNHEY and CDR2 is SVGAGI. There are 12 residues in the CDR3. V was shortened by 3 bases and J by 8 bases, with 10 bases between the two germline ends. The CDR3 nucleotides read TGTGCCAGCAGTTATCCAGGGAGCGGCTACACCTTC. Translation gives CASSYPGSGYTF.

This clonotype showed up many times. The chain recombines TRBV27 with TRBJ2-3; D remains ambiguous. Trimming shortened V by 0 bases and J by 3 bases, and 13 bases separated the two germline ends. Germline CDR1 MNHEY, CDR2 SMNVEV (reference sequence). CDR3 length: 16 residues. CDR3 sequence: CASSLSVTWLTDTQYF. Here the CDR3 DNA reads TGTGCCAGCAGTTTATCGGTTACATGGTTGACAGATACGCAGTATTTT.

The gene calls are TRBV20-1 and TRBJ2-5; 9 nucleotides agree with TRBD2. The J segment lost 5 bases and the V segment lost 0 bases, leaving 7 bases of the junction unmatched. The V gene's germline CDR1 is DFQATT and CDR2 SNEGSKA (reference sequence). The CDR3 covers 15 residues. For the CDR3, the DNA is TGCAGTGCTAGAGATTGGGTAGCGGGAGCTGAGACCCAGTACTTC. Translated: CSARDWVAGAETQYF.

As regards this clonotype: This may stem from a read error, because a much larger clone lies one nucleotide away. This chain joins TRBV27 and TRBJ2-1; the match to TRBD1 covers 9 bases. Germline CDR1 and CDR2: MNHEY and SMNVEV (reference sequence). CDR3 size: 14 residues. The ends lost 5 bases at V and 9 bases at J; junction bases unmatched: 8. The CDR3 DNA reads TGTGCCAGCAGTGCCGACAGGGGGATGAGTGAGCAGTTCTTC. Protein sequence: CASSADRGMSEQFF.

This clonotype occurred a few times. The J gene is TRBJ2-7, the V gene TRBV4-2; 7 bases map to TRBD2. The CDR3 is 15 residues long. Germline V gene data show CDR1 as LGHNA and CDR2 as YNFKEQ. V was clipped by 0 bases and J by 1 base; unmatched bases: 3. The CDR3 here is CASSQEGRGSYEQYF. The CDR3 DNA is TGTGCCAGCAGCCAAGAAGGGAGGGGTTCCTACGAGCAGTACTTC.

The CDR3 DNA reads as TGTGCCAGCAGCTTAAGTGGCGGGAAGGTTTACAATGAGCAGTTCTTC. Its translation: CASSLSGGKVYNEQFF. The chain has TRBV7-3 and TRBJ2-1; TRBD2 is a possible D gene (6 bases). This CDR3 is 16 amino acids long. V gave up 1 base and J gave up 4 bases, with 14 bases separating them. Germline CDR1 SGHTA, CDR2 FQGTGA.

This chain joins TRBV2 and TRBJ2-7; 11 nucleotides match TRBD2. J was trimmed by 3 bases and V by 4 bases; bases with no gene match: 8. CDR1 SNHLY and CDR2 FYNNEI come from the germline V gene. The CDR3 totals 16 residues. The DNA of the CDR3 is TGTGCCAGCAGTGGAGGGACTAGCGGAGTATTCTACGAGCAGTACTTC. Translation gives CASSGGTSGVFYEQYF.

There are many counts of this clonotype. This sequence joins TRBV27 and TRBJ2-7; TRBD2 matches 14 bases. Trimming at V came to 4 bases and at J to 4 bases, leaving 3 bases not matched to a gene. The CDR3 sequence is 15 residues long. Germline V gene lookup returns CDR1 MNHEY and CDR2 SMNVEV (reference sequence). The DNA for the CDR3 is TGTGCCAGCAGTTCCCGACTAGCGGGAGGGTACGAGCAGTACTTC. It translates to CASSSRLAGGYEQYF.